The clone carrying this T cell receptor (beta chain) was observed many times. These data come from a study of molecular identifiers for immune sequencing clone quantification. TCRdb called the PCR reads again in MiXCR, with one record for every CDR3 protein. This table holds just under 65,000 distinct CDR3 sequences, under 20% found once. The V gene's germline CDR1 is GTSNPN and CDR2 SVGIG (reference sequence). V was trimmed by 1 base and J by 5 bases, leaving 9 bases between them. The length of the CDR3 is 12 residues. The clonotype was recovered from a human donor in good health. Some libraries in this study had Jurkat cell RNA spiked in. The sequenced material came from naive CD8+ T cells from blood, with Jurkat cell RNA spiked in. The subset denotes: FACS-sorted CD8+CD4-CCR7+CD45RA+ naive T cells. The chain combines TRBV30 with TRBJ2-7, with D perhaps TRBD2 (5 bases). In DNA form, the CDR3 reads TGTGCCTGGAGTGGATATAGCGACGAGCAGTACTTC. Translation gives CAWSGYSDEQYF.